The rows below give T cell receptor beta chains drawn from one sample of a study of response to subunit inactivated influenza vaccine. TCRdb called the RT-PCR reads again in MiXCR, with one record for every CDR3 protein. This table holds about 520,000 distinct CDR3 sequences, around 7.7% found once. The specimen was PBMCs from blood, collected roughly 24 months after vaccination. All receptors derive from a man aged 50-75 years who received an inactivated influenza vaccine. The CDR3 runs from the conserved cysteine through the conserved F or W. Each record gives: V gene, D gene, J gene, clone size, CDR3 DNA, CDR3 protein. A D gene is named only where the DNA matches it firmly. The size of a clone is reported for some rows only, either as once, few or many, or as a class for expanded clones.

TRBV6-5	.	TRBJ2-7	many	TGTGCCAGCAGTTACCCCGGGACACCCTACGAGCAGTACTTC	CASSYPGTPYEQYF
TRBV5-1	TRBD2	TRBJ2-1	.	TGCGCCAGCAAGCTAGCGGGAGTAAGCACCTACAATGAGCAGTTCTTC	CASKLAGVSTYNEQFF
TRBV4-2	.	TRBJ1-5	.	TGTGCCAGCAGCCTTACCGGGACGGGCAATCAGCCCCAGCATTTT	CASSLTGTGNQPQHF
TRBV18	TRBD2	TRBJ2-1	.	TGTGCCAGCTCAGAGGGACTAGCGGGCAACAATGAGCAGTTCTTC	CASSEGLAGNNEQFF
TRBV27	TRBD2	TRBJ2-5	many	TGTGCCAGCAGTTTGAGCGGGGGGCCACAAGAGACCCAGTACTTC	CASSLSGGPQETQYF
TRBV28	.	TRBJ2-1	few	TGTGCCAGCAGTTTATCCGCCTCCTACAATGAGCAGTTCTTC	CASSLSASYNEQFF
TRBV5-1	.	TRBJ2-1	.	TGCGCCAGCAGCCTCCTACGGGGCGATGAGCAGTTCTTC	CASSLLRGDEQFF
TRBV4-2	.	TRBJ2-7	.	TGTGCCAGCAGCCAAGAACTGCACCGCGAGCAGTACTTC	CASSQELHREQYF
TRBV4-1	.	TRBJ2-1	few	TGCGCCAGCAGCCAAATTATAAGCACAGTCTCCTACAATGAGCAGTTCTTC	CASSQIISTVSYNEQFF
TRBV10-3	TRBD1	TRBJ2-1	.	TGTGCCATCAGTGAGTCGTCGGGGACAGAACGAGTAAAGCAGTTCTTC	CAISESSGTERVKQFF
TRBV28	.	TRBJ1-3	.	TGTGCCAGCAGTCCTGGGGGTTCTGGAAACACCATATATTTT	CASSPGGSGNTIYF
TRBV6-1	TRBD1	TRBJ2-7	.	TGTGCCAGCAGTGTGGGGACAGACTACGAGCAGTACTTC	CASSVGTDYEQYF
TRBV28	TRBD1	TRBJ2-7	many	TGTGCCAGCACTAAGGGGGACAGGGGGCTCAACTACGAGCAGTACTTC	CASTKGDRGLNYEQYF
TRBV7-2	.	TRBJ2-1	many	TGTGCCAGCAGCTTAATCAGGGACTACAATGAGCAGTTCTTC	CASSLIRDYNEQFF
TRBV20-1	.	TRBJ2-3	.	TGCAGTGTCAGGCAGCGGAGCACAGATACGCAGTATTTT	CSVRQRSTDTQYF
TRBV5-5	.	TRBJ2-2	many	TGTGCCAGCAGCTGGGGACGTAACACCGGGGAGCTGTTTTTT	CASSWGRNTGELFF
TRBV5-1	.	TRBJ2-5	.	TGCGCCAGCAGCGACTCTGGAGAGACCCAGTACTTC	CASSDSGETQYF
TRBV5-1	.	TRBJ2-3	many	TGCGCCAGCAGCATTACTAGGACAGATACGCAGTATTTT	CASSITRTDTQYF
TRBV6-6	.	TRBJ1-2	many	TGTGCCAGCAGTAGGCAGGACTATGGCTACACCTTC	CASSRQDYGYTF
TRBV7-8	.	TRBJ2-1	many	TGTGCCAGCAGCTTAGGGGGTAGCGTGTACAATGAGCAGTTCTTC	CASSLGGSVYNEQFF
TRBV20-1	TRBD2	TRBJ2-1	.	TGCAGTGCTACTAGCGGGCCGAGTTCTCTTGAGCAGTTCTTC	CSATSGPSSLEQFF
TRBV5-1	.	TRBJ1-2	many	TGCGCCAGCGGACCGACACTTACCCTTAACTATGGCTACACCTTC	CASGPTLTLNYGYTF
TRBV4-2	.	TRBJ1-1	few	TGTGCCAGCAGCCAAGATTGGAGGGGGAGCACTGAAGCTTTCTTT	CASSQDWRGSTEAFF
TRBV20-1	TRBD1	TRBJ2-5	few	TGCAGTGCTATTCCGCTTGGACAGGGCCGTCGGGAGACCCAGTACTTC	CSAIPLGQGRRETQYF
TRBV9	.	TRBJ2-1	many	TGTGCCAGCAGCGTAGATACAGGAAACAATGAGCAGTTCTTC	CASSVDTGNNEQFF
TRBV20-1	.	TRBJ2-5	few	TGCAGTGCTAGAGATCGGCAGGGGATACAGACCCAGTACTTC	CSARDRQGIQTQYF